This TCR beta chain was found in a study of HIV-infected patients and healthy controls. CDR3 length: 13 amino acids. Between the trimmed V and J ends, which lost 6 bases and 5 bases, there was a span of 12 bases. From germline, CDR1 is KGHSH and CDR2 LQKENI. TCRdb fed the 5' RACE reads into MiXCR, producing one record per CDR3 protein. The table includes about 64,000 distinct CDR3 sequences, about 19% detected once. This clonotype was seen more than once but under ten times. This chain joins TRBV18 and TRBJ2-3; TRBD2 is a possible D gene (5 bases). Sequencing used CD4+ T cells from blood. The sequence derives from a human donor in good health. DNA for the CDR3: TGTGCCAGCTCTCGGGGAGCTGGAGATACGCAGTATTTT. Translation: CASSRGAGDTQYF.